Reported below is one TCR beta chain. Specified treatment: 19 received Ad26.COV2.S at low or high dose, single or two shots; 5 received placebo; per-sample allocation not given. After the first vaccine or placebo injection, samples were drawn on day 63. This sample was taken from a study of Ad26.COV2.S vaccination and SARS-CoV-2 variants. Data came from immunoSEQ multiplex PCR; TCRdb stores just in-frame clones and leaves some out. This table holds over 350,000 clones, approximately 86% found once. The material sequenced was peripheral blood, taken in a trial of Ad26.COV2.S vaccine versus placebo. This TCR came from a person between 18 and 65 years old who received the Ad26.COV2.S COVID-19 vaccine or a placebo.

This CDR3 is CASSMSGGNQPQHF. The DNA of the CDR3 is TGTGCCAGCAGCATGTCGGGGGGCAATCAGCCCCAGCATTTT. This chain connects TRBV6-5 to TRBJ1-5, with D possibly matching TRBD1 (5 bases). Germline V lookup: CDR1 MNHEY, CDR2 SVGAGI. Deletions cut 6 bases from V and 2 bases from J, with 11 bases between. This CDR3 is 14 amino acids long.